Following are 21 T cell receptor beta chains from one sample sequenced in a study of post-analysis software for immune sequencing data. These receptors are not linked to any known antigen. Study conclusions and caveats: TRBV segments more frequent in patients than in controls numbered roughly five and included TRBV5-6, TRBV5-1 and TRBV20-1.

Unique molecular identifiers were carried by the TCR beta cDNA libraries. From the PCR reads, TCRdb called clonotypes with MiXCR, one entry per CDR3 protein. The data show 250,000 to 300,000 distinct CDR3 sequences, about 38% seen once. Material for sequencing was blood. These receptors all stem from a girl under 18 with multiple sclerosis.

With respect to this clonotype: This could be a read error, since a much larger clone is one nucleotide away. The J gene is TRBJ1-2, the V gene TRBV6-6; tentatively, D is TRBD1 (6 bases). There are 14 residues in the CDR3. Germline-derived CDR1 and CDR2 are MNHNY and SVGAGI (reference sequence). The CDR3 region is CASRHADSDYDYTF. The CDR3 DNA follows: TGTGCCAGCAGGCACGCGGACAGTGACTATGACTACACCTTC.

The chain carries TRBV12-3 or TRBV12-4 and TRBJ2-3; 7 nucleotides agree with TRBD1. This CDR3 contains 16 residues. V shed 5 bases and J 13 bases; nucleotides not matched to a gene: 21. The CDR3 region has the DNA TGTGCCAGCAGTCGCCCGGCGACAGGGATACCAGATGCGGAGTATTTT. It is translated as CASSRPATGIPDAEYF.

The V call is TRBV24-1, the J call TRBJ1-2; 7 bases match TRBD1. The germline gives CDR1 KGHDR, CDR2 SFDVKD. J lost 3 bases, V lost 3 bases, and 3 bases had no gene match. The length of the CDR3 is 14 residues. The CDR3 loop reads CATSDRDSYYGYTF. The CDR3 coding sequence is TGTGCCACCAGTGATCGGGACAGCTACTATGGCTACACCTTC.

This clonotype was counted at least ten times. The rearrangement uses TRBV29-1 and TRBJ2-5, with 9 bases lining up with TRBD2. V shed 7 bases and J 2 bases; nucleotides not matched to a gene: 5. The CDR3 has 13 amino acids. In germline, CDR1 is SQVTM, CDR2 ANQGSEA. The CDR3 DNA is TGCAGCGCCGGACTAGCGTTTCAAGAGACCCAGTACTTC. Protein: CSAGLAFQETQYF. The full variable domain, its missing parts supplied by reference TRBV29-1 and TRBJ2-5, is SAVISQKPSRDICQRGTSLTIQCQVDSQVTMMFWYRQQPGQSLTLIATANQGSEATYESGFVIDKFPISRPNLTFSTLTVSNMSPEDSSIYLCSAGLAFQETQYFGPGTRLLVL.

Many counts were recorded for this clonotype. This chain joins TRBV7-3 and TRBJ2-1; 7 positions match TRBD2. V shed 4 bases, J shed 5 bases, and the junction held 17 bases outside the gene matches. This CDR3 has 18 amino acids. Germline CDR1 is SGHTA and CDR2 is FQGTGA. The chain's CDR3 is CASSSQVVGGHGNNEQFF. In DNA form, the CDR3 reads TGTGCCAGCAGCTCTCAGGTTGTGGGAGGGCACGGGAACAATGAGCAGTTCTTC.

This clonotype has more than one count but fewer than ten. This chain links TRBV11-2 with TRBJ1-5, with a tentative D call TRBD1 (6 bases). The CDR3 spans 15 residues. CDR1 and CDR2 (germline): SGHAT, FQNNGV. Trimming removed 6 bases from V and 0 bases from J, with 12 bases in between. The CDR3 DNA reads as TGTGCCAGCAGTTTTGGGGGACATAGCAATCAGCCCCAGCATTTT. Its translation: CASSFGGHSNQPQHF.

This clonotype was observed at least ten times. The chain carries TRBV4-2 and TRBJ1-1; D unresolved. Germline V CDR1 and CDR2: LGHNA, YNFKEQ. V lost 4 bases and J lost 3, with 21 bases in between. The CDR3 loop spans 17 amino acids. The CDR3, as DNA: TGTGCCAGCAGCCCTCGGAAGATGGGCGGGGAGGACACTGAAGCTTTCTTT. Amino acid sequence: CASSPRKMGGEDTEAFF.

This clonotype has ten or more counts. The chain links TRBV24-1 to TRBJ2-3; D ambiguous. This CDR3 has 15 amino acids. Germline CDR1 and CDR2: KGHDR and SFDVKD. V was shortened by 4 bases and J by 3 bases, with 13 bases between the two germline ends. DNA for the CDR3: TGTGCCACCAGTGACTCCTTTAGGGAAACAGATACGCAGTATTTT. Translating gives CATSDSFRETDTQYF.

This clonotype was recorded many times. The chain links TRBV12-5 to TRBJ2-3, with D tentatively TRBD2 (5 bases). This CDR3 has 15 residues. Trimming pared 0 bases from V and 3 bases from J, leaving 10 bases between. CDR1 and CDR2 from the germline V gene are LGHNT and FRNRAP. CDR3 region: CASGLVLGVTDTQYF. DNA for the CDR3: TGTGCTAGTGGTTTGGTACTCGGGGTAACAGATACGCAGTATTTT.

The CDR3 here is CSAQRQGLSGELFF. Written as DNA, the CDR3 is TGCAGTGCTCAGAGACAGGGCCTAAGCGGGGAGCTGTTTTTT. J is TRBJ2-2 and V is TRBV20-1; 7 bases align to TRBD1. Germline CDR1 is DFQATT and CDR2 is SNEGSKA (reference sequence). J lost 7 bases, V lost 5 bases, and 10 bases had no gene match. The CDR3 is 14 amino acids.

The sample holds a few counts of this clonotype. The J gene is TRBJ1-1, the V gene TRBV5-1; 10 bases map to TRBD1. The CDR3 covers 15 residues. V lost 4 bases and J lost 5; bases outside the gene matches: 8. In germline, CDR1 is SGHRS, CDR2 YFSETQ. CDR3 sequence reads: CASSPGQGRATEAFF. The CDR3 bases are TGCGCCAGCAGCCCGGGACAGGGGAGGGCAACTGAAGCTTTCTTT.

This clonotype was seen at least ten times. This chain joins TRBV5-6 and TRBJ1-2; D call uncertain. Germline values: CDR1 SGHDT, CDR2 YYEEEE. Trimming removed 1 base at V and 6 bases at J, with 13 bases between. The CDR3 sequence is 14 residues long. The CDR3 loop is CASSLIAATDGYTF. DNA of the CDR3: TGTGCCAGCAGCTTGATCGCCGCTACGGATGGCTACACCTTC.

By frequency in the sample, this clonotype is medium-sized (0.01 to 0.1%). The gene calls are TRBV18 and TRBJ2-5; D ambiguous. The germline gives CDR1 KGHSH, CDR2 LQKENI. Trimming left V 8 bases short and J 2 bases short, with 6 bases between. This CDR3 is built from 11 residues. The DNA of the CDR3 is TGTGCCAGCAGTTTACAAGAGACCCAGTACTTC. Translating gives CASSLQETQYF.

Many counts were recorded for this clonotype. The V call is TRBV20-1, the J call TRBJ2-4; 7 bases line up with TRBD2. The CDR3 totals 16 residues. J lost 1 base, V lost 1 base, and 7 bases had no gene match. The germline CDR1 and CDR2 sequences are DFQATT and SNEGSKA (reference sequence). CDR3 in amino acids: CSARGAGRGAKNIQYF. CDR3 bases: TGCAGTGCTAGAGGAGCGGGACGGGGGGCCAAAAACATTCAGTACTTC.

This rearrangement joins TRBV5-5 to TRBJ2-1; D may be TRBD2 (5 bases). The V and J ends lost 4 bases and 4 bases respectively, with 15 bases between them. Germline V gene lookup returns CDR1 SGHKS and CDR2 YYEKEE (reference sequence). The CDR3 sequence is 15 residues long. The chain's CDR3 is CASSPYRTEYNEQFF. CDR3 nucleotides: TGTGCCAGCAGCCCCTACCGGACTGAATACAATGAGCAGTTCTTC.

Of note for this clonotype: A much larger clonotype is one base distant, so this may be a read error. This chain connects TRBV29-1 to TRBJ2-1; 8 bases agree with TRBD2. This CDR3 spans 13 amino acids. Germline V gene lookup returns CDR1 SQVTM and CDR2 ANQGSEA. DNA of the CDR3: TGCAGGGCTACTAGCGGAAACCGGAATGAGCAGTTCTTC. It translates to CRATSGNRNEQFF.

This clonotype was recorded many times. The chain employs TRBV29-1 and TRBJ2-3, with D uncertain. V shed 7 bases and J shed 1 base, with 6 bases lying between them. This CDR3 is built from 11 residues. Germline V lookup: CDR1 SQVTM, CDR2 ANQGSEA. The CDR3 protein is CSEGRTDTQYF. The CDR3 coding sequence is TGCAGCGAAGGCCGCACAGATACGCAGTATTTT.

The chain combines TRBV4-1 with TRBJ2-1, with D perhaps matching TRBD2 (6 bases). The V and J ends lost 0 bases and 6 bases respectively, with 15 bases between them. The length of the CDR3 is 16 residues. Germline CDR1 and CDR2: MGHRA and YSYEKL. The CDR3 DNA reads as TGCGCCAGCAGCCAAGATCTACGGGCGGGGATCAATGAGCAGTTCTTC. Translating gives CASSQDLRAGINEQFF.

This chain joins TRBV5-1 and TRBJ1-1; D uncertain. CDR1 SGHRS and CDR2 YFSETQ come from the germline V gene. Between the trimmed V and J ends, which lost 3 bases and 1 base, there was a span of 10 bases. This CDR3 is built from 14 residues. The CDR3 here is CASSSTRGNTEAFF. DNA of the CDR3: TGCGCCAGCAGCTCTACTCGGGGGAACACTGAAGCTTTCTTT. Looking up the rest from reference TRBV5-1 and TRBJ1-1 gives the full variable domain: KAGVTQTPRYLIKTRGQQVTLSCSPISGHRSVSWYQQTPGQGLQFLFEYFSETQRNKGNFPGRFSGRQFSNSRSEMNVSTLELGDSALYLCASSSTRGNTEAFFGQGTRLTVV.

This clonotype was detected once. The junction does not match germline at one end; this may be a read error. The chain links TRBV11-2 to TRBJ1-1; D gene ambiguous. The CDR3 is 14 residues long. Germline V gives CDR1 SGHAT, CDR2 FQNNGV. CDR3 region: CANSSDKHWAEAFF. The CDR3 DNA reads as TGTGCCAACAGCTCAGACAAGCACTGGGCTGAAGCTTTCTTT.

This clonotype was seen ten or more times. The CDR3 nucleotides read TGCGCCAGCAGCTTGGGATCCGGGCCTAACTATGGCTACACCTTC. This encodes CASSLGSGPNYGYTF. The chain recombines TRBV5-1 with TRBJ1-2; no firm D call. V dropped 0 bases and J dropped 0 bases, with 9 bases sitting between them. The CDR3 runs 15 residues. Germline CDR1 SGHRS, CDR2 YFSETQ.